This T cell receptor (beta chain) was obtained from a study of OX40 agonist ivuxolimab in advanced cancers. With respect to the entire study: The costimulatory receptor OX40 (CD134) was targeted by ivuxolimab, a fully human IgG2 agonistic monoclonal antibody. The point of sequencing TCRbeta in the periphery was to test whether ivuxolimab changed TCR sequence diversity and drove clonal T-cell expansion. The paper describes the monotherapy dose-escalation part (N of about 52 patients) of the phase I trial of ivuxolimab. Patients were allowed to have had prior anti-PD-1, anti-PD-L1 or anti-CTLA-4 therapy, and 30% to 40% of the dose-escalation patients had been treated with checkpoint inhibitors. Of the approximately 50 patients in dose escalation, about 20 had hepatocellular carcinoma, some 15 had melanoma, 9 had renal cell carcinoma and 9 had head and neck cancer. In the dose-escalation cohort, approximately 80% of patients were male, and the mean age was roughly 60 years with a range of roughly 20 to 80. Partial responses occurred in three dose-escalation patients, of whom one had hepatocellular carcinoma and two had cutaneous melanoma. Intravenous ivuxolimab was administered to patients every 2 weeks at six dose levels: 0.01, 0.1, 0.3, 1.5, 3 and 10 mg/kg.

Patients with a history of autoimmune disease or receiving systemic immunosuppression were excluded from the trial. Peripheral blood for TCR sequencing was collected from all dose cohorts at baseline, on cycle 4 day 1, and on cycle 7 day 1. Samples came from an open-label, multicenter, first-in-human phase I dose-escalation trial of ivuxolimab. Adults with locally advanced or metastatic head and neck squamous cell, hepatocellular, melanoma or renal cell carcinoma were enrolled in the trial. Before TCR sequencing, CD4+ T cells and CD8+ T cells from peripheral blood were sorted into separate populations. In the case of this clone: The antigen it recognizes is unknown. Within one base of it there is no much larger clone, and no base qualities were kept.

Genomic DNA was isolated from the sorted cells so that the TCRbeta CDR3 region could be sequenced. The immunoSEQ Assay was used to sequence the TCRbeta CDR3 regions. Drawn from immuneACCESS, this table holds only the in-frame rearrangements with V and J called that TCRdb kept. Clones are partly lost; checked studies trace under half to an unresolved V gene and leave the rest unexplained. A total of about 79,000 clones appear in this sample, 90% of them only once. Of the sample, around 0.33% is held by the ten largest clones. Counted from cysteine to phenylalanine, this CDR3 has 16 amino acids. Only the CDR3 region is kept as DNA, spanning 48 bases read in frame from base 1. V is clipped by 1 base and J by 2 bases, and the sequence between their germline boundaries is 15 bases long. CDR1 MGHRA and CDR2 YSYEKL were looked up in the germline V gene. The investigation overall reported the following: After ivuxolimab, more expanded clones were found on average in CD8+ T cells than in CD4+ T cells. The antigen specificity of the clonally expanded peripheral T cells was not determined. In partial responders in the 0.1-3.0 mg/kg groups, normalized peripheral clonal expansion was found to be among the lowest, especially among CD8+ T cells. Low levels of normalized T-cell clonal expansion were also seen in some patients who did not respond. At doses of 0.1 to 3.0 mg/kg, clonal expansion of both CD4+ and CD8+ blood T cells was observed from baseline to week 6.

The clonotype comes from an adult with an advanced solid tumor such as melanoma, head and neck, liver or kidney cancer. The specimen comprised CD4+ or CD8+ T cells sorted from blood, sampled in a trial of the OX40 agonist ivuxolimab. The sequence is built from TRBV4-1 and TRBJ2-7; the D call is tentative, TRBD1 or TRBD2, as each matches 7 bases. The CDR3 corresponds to CASSQGERDRAYEQYF. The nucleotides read TGCGCCAGCAGCCAAGGGGAGCGGGACAGAGCCTACGAGCAGTACTTC.